This T cell receptor beta chain derives from a study of shared clonotypes between healthy human individuals. Study-wide results and caveats: Having only a few donors restricted how much genetic and exposure-history diversity was captured.

A CD45RA-negative memory subset and a CD45RA+ naive subset were separated from the CD4+ cells. Comments on this clone: Its antigen is currently unknown.

Germline V gene lookup returns CDR1 SGHRS and CDR2 YFSETQ. With 3 bases clipped from V and 3 bases from J, the junction kept 9 bases outside the gene matches. The CDR3 runs 17 residues. TCRdb's table, derived via immunoSEQ multiplex PCR, lists solely in-frame clones and lacks some. Seen here are millions of clones, approximately 93% observed once, and the top ten hold under 0.45%. The chain employs TRBV5-1 and TRBJ2-7; 13 bases are shared with TRBD2. Sequenced input: naive CD4+ T cells from PBMCs. Subset specified: CD45RA+ positively selected. This receptor was identified in a man younger than 30 in good health. Some clones in this sample may be carry-over from other donors' samples. CDR3 sequence (DNA): TGCGCCAGCAGCTGGGGGGGACTAGCGGGAACCCTCTACGAGCAGTACTTC. Amino acids: CASSWGGLAGTLYEQYF.